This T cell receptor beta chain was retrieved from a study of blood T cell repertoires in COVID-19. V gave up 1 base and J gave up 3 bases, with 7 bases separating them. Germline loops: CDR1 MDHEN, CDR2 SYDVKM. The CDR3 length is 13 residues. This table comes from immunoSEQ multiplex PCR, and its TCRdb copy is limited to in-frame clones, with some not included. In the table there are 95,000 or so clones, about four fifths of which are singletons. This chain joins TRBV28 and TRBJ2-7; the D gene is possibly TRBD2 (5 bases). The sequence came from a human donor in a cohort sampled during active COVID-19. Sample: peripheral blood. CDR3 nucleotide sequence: TGTGCCAGCAGTTTATATCGGGACTACGAGCAGTACTTC. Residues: CASSLYRDYEQYF.